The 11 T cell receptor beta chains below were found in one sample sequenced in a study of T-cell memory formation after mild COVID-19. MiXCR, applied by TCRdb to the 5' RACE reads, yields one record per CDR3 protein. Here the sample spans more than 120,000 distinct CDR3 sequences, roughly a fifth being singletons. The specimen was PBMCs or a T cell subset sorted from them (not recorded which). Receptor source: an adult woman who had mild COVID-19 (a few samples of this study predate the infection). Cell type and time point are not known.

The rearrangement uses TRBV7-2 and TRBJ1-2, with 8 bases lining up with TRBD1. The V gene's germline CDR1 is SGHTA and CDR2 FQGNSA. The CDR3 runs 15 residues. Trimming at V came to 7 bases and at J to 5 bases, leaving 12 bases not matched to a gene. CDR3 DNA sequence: TGTGCCAGCAATCCCGGACAGGGAGTTCCGTATGGCTACACCTTC. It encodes CASNPGQGVPYGYTF.

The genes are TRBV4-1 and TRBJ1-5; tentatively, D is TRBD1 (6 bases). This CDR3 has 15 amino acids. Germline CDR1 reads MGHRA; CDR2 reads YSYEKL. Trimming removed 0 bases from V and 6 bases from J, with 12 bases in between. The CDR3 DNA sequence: TGCGCCAGCAGCCAAGATTCCGGGGGCAGTCAGCCCCAGCATTTT. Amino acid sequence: CASSQDSGGSQPQHF.

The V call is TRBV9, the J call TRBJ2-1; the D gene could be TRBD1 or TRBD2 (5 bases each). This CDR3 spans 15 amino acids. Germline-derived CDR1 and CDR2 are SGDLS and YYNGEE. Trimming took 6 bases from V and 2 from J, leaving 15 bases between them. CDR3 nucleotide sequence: TGTGCCAGCACGGCCCGGGACGGGACCTACAATGAGCAGTTCTTC. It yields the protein CASTARDGTYNEQFF.

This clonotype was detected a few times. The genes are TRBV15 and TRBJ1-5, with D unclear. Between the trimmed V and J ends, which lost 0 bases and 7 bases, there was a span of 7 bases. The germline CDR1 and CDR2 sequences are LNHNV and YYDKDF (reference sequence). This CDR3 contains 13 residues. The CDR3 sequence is CATSRDLDQPQHF. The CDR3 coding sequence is TGTGCCACCAGCAGAGATCTTGACCAGCCCCAGCATTTT.

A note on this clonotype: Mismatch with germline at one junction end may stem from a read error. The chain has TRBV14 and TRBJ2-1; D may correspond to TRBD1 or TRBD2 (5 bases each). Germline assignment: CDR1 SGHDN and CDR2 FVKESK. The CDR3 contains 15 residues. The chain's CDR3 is CARSQLRDGHNEQFF. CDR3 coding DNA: TGTGCCAGAAGCCAACTAAGGGACGGACACAATGAGCAGTTCTTC.

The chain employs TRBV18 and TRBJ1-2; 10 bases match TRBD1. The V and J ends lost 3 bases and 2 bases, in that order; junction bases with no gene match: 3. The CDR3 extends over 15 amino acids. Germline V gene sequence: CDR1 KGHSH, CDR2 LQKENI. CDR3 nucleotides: TGTGCCAGCTCACCTGGGACAGGGGTAAACTATGGCTACACCTTC. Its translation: CASSPGTGVNYGYTF.

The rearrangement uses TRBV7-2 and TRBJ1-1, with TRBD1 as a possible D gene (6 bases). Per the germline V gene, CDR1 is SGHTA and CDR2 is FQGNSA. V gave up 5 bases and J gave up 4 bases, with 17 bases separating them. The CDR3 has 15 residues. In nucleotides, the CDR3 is TGTGCCAGCAGCCCCTACCCTCAGGGGACCACTGAAGCTTTCTTT. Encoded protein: CASSPYPQGTTEAFF.

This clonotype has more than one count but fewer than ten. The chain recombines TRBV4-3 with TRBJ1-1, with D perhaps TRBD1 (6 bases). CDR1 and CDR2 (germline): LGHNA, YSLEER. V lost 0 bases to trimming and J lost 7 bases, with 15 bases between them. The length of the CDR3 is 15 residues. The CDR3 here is CASSQEGGGPDEAFF. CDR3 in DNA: TGCGCCAGCAGCCAAGAAGGTGGGGGCCCTGATGAAGCTTTCTTT.

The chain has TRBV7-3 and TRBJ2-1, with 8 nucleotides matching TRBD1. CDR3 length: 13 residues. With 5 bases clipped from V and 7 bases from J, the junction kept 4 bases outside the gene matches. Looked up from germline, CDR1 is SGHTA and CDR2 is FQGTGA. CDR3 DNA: TGTGCCAGCAGCCTGGACAGGGAGAATGAGCAGTTCTTC. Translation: CASSLDRENEQFF. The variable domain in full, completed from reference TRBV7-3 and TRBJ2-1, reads GAGVSQTPSNKVTEKGKYVELRCDPISGHTALYWYRQSLGQGPEFLIYFQGTGAADDSGLPNDRFFAVRPEGSVSTLKIQRTERGDSAVYLCASSLDRENEQFFGPGTRLTVL.

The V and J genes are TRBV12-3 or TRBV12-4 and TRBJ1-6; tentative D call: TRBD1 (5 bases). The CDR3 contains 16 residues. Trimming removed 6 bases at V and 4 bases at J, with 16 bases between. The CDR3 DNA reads TGTGCCAGCAGAGCAGGGAATTCGGGTTATAATTCACCCCTCCACTTT. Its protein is CASRAGNSGYNSPLHF.

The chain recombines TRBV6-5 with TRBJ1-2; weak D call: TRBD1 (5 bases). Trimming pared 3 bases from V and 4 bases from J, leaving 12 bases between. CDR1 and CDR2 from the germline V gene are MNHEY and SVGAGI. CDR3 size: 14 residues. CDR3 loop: CASSYEGGTYGYTF. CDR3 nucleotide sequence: TGTGCCAGCAGTTATGAGGGAGGGACCTATGGCTACACCTTC.